The clone carrying this TCR beta chain was seen repeatedly, ten times or more. CDR3 length: 19 amino acids. CDR1 is MGHRA, CDR2 YSYEKL, per germline. Trimming removed 1 base from V and 0 bases from J, with 19 bases in between. This sample stems from a study of early T cells in non-severe SARS-CoV-2 infection. TCRdb processed the 5' RACE reads anew with MiXCR; each CDR3 protein has one entry. Of around 26,000 distinct CDR3 sequences in the sample, roughly 4.8% were seen once. This TCR was sampled from an adult who was a healthcare worker with PCR-confirmed SARS-CoV-2 infection or an uninfected control (not recorded which). This chain joins TRBV4-1 and TRBJ1-3; D call uncertain. The sample consisted of whole blood. The CDR3 sequence is CASSQGVAAIFPSGNTIYF. The CDR3, as DNA: TGCGCCAGCAGCCAAGGAGTGGCAGCGATCTTCCCCTCTGGAAACACCATATATTTT.